The 19 T cell receptor beta chains presented below share a single source sample, sequenced in a study of shared clonotypes between healthy human individuals. TCRdb keeps only in-frame clones here, not all; method: immunoSEQ multiplex PCR. The table includes approximately 700,000 clones, approximately 73% detected once. The sequencing sample was made of memory CD4+ T cells sorted from blood. Subset: CD45RA-negative fraction. Receptors were obtained from a woman under 40 in good health.

The chain recombines TRBV2 with TRBJ2-7, with TRBD1 identical over 8 bases. Germline values: CDR1 SNHLY, CDR2 FYNNEI. Germline trimming cut 3 bases from V and 3 bases from J; bases unmatched to any gene: 7. The CDR3 contains 15 residues. The CDR3 bases are TGTGCCAGCAGTGAGGAATCGGACAGGGTCTACGAGCAGTACTTC. Its translation is CASSEESDRVYEQYF.

This rearrangement joins TRBV18 to TRBJ1-1, with TRBD1 matching 7 bases. The length of the CDR3 is 16 residues. Germline CDR1 KGHSH, CDR2 LQKENI. V was clipped by 2 bases and J by 3 bases; unmatched bases: 9. CDR3 coding DNA: TGTGCCAGCTCACCAATAGACAGGGAAGTGGACACTGAAGCTTTCTTT. Translation: CASSPIDREVDTEAFF.

This clone was counted between two and nine times. The chain carries TRBV4-2 and TRBJ2-7; D may correspond to TRBD1 or TRBD2 (5 bases each). The CDR3 spans 16 residues. Germline lookup yields CDR1 LGHNA and CDR2 YNFKEQ. Trimming took 4 bases from V and 1 from J, leaving 17 bases between them. For the CDR3, the DNA is TGTGCCAGCAGCCGAGGGTTAGGGACGCAATCCTACGAGCAGTACTTC. This codes for CASSRGLGTQSYEQYF.

The V and J genes are TRBV18 and TRBJ2-1, with no clear D. CDR3 size: 13 residues. Trimming took off 2 bases at V and 7 bases at J, with 9 bases between the two ends. CDR1 and CDR2 (germline): KGHSH, LQKENI. CDR3 in DNA: TGTGCCAGCTCACCAAGGTCGAGTAATGAGCAGTTCTTC. This encodes CASSPRSSNEQFF.

This clone was seen more than once but under ten times. The V and J genes are TRBV28 and TRBJ2-7; 16 bases fit TRBD2. The V segment lost 6 bases and the J segment 6 bases; nucleotides outside the gene matches: 5. CDR3 length equals 15 residues. In germline, CDR1 is MDHEN, CDR2 SYDVKM. The CDR3 bases are TGTGCCAGCAGAGCCGGGACTAGCGGGAGGGGCGAGCAGTACTTC. The encoded protein is CASRAGTSGRGEQYF. Variable domain in full (rest from reference TRBV28 and TRBJ2-7): DVKVTQSSRYLVKRTGEKVFLECVQDMDHENMFWYRQDPGLGLRLIYFSYDVKMKEKGDIPEGYSVSREKKERFSLILESASTNQTSMYLCASRAGTSGRGEQYFGPGTRLTVT.

This clone was counted once. The genes are TRBV7-8 and TRBJ1-5; D call uncertain. The CDR3 consists of 13 residues. V gave up 3 bases and J gave up 4 bases, with 7 bases separating them. The germline CDR1 and CDR2 sequences are SGHVS and FQNEAQ. This CDR3 reads CASSFYLNQPQHF. The CDR3 DNA is TGTGCCAGCAGCTTTTATTTGAATCAGCCCCAGCATTTT.

J is TRBJ2-7 and V is TRBV7-2; TRBD2 aligns across 8 bases. Germline CDR1 and CDR2: SGHTA and FQGNSA. Losses at the gene ends were 5 bases for V and 6 bases for J; bases not matched to a gene: 6. This CDR3 is built from 13 residues. The CDR3 protein is CASSPRTSREQYF. The CDR3 nucleotides read TGTGCCAGCAGCCCCCGGACTAGCCGCGAGCAGTACTTC.

The V call is TRBV30, the J call TRBJ2-5, with 10 bases identical to TRBD2. Per the germline V gene, CDR1 is GTSNPN and CDR2 is SVGIG (reference sequence). Germline trimming cut 4 bases from V and 3 bases from J; bases unmatched to any gene: 5. CDR3 length: 14 amino acids. The CDR3 is CAWNLLAGEETQYF. CDR3 DNA: TGTGCCTGGAATCTCCTAGCGGGAGAAGAGACCCAGTACTTC.

This chain uses TRBV5-1 with TRBJ2-1; D possibly corresponds to TRBD1 (6 bases). From germline, CDR1 is SGHRS and CDR2 YFSETQ. V was pared by 4 bases and J by 5 bases, with 7 bases between. The CDR3 loop spans 12 amino acids. CDR3 amino acids: CASSRGNNEQFF. DNA for the CDR3: TGCGCCAGCAGCAGGGGGAACAATGAGCAGTTCTTC.

The chain has TRBV6-5 and TRBJ2-7, with D possibly being TRBD1 or TRBD2 (5 bases each). CDR1 and CDR2 from the germline V gene are MNHEY and SVGAGI. V gave up 0 bases and J gave up 2 bases, with 11 bases separating them. This CDR3 has 15 residues. Here the CDR3 reads CASSYSGTATYEQYF. The CDR3 coding sequence is TGTGCCAGCAGTTACTCTGGGACGGCAACCTACGAGCAGTACTTC.

This clone was observed a handful of times. V is TRBV6-6 and J is TRBJ2-1; D might be TRBD1 (6 bases). Germline values: CDR1 MNHNY, CDR2 SVGAGI (reference sequence). V shed 6 bases and J shed 5 bases, with 11 bases lying between them. The CDR3 runs 13 residues. CDR3 loop: CASRTGQNNEQFF. The CDR3 DNA follows: TGTGCCAGCAGAACGGGACAAAACAATGAGCAGTTCTTC.

V is TRBV27 and J is TRBJ1-5; no reliable D call. The CDR3 sequence is 14 residues long. CDR1 is MNHEY and CDR2 is SMNVEV in the germline V gene (reference sequence). The V and J ends lost 6 bases and 4 bases respectively, with 13 bases between them. This CDR3 is CASRTALGNQPQHF. CDR3 nucleotides: TGTGCCAGCAGGACCGCCCTAGGGAATCAGCCCCAGCATTTT.

Notes on this clone: Other DNA sequences in this sample translate to the same CDR3. The V call is TRBV7-2, the J call TRBJ2-3, with a tentative D call TRBD2 (6 bases). This CDR3 is built from 14 residues. Trimming removed 3 bases at V and 3 bases at J, with 10 bases between. Germline values: CDR1 SGHTA, CDR2 FQGNSA. The DNA for the CDR3 is TGTGCCAGCAGCTTCGGGGGATCGACAGATACGCAGTATTTT. Translated, it gives CASSFGGSTDTQYF.

The chain combines TRBV5-4 with TRBJ2-1; 7 bases agree with TRBD2. CDR3 length: 13 residues. The germline CDR1 and CDR2 sequences are SGHNT and YYREEE (reference sequence). V gave up 5 bases and J gave up 7 bases; unmatched junction bases: 6. Written as DNA, the CDR3 is TGTGCCAGCAGGGAGAGCGGGGTGAATGAGCAGTTCTTC. Translating it yields CASRESGVNEQFF.

With regard to this clone: The junction differs from germline at one of its ends, possibly a read error. The chain has TRBV9 and TRBJ1-4, with D unclear. CDR3 length: 8 residues. Germline V lookup: CDR1 SGDLS, CDR2 YYNGEE. The CDR3 protein is CASLPRRF. The CDR3 DNA reads TGTGCCAGCCTCCCCCGCCGTTTT.

The V call is TRBV28, the J call TRBJ2-5; no firm D call. The CDR3 has 14 amino acids. Germline loops: CDR1 MDHEN, CDR2 SYDVKM. Between the trimmed V and J ends, which lost 2 bases and 4 bases, there was a span of 11 bases. CDR3 nucleotides: TGTGCCAGCAGTTTAACTGGTTCGAGAGAGACCCAGTACTTC. Its translation: CASSLTGSRETQYF. The variable domain in full, with the rest retrieved from reference TRBV28 and TRBJ2-5, is DVKVTQSSRYLVKRTGEKVFLECVQDMDHENMFWYRQDPGLGLRLIYFSYDVKMKEKGDIPEGYSVSREKKERFSLILESASTNQTSMYLCASSLTGSRETQYFGPGTRLLVL.

The chain uses TRBV20-1 and TRBJ2-1; D gene uncertain. The CDR3 contains 11 residues. Trimming took 4 bases from V and 10 from J, leaving 11 bases between them. The germline gives CDR1 DFQATT, CDR2 SNEGSKA (reference sequence). CDR3 sequence reads: CSAKGRIEQFF. CDR3 nucleotides: TGCAGTGCTAAAGGGCGCATCGAGCAGTTCTTC.

This clone has only one observation. This chain joins TRBV7-2 and TRBJ2-7; tentatively, D is TRBD2 (6 bases). The CDR3 length is 13 residues. V dropped 6 bases and J dropped 3 bases, with 12 bases sitting between them. Germline CDR1 reads SGHTA; CDR2 reads FQGNSA. The DNA for the CDR3 is TGTGCCAGCAGAACCGACGGGGGCTACGAGCAGTACTTC. As protein: CASRTDGGYEQYF.

The chain has TRBV27 and TRBJ1-5; D possibly corresponds to TRBD1 (5 bases). V shed 6 bases and J shed 0 bases, with 15 bases lying between them. Germline loops: CDR1 MNHEY, CDR2 SMNVEV (reference sequence). CDR3 length equals 16 residues. The CDR3 DNA reads TGTGCCAGCAGCCTCCTGGGACTCAATAGCAATCAGCCCCAGCATTTT. This translates into CASSLLGLNSNQPQHF.